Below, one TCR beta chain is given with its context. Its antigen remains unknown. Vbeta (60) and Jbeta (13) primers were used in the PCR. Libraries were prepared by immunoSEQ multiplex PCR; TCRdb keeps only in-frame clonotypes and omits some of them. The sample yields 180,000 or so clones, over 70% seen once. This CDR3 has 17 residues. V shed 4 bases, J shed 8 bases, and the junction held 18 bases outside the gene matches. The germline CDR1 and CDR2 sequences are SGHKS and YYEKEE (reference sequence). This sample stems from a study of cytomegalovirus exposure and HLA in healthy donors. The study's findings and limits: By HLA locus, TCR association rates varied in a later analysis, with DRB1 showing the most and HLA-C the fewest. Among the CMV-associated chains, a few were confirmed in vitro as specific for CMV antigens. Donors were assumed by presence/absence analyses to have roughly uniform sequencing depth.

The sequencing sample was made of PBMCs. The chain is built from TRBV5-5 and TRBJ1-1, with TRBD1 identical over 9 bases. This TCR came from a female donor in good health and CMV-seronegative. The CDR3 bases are TGTGCCAGCAGCACACTCCCGACCGGGACAGGGAGTGGAGAAGCTTTCTTT. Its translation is CASSTLPTGTGSGEAFF.